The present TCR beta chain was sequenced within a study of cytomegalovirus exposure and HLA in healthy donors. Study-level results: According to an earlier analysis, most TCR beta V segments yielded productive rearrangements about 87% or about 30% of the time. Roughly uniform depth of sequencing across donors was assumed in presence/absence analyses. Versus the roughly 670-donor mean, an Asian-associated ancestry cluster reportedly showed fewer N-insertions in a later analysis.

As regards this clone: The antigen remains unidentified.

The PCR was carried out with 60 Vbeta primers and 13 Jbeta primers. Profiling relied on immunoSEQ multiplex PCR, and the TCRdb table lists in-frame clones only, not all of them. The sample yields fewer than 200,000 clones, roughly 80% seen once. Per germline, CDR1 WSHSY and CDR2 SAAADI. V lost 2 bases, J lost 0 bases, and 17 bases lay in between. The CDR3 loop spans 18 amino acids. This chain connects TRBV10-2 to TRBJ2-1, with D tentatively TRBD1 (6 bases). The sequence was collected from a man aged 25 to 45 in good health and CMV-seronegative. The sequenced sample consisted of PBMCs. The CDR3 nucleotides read TGCGCCAGCAGTGAGAACTCAGGGGTAGTAAGCTCCTACAATGAGCAGTTCTTC. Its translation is CASSENSGVVSSYNEQFF.